What follows describes a single T cell receptor beta chain. Its antigen is undetermined. An end of the junction differs from the germline gene, which may be a read error. This entry comes from a study of blood T cells in healthy people across ages. The overall study: Template switching recovered approximately one barcoded beta molecule for every two T cells.

Findings of the study overall: Naive T cell percentage strongly correlated with TCR beta diversity.

This CDR3 comprises 14 residues. Germline V gene lookup returns CDR1 MDHEN and CDR2 SYDVKM. It was with a sample-barcoded 5' primer and a J-beta primer mix that a second PCR of roughly 6 to 12 cycles was run. Each CDR3 protein is one row after TCRdb ran MiXCR on the 5' RACE reads. The sample holds fewer than 800,000 distinct CDR3 sequences, more than 20% seen once. The specimen was blood. This clonotype was sampled from a man between 65 and 85 years old in good health. The chain couples TRBV28 to TRBJ2-5, with D unresolved. The CDR3: CASSFFRIKEAQYF. In DNA form, the CDR3 reads TGTGCCAGCAGTTTTTTCAGGATAAAAGAGGCCCAGTACTTC.